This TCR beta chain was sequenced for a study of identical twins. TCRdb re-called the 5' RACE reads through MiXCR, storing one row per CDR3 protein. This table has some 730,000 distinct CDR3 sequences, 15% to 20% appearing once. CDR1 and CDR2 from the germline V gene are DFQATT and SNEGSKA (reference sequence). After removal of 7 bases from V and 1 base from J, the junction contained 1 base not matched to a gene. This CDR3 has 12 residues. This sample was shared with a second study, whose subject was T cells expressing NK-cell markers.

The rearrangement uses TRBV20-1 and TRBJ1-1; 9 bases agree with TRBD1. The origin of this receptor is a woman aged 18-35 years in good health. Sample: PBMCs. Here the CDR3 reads CSGGQGNTEAFF. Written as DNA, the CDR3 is TGCAGTGGGGGACAGGGGAACACTGAAGCTTTCTTT.